The 13 T cell receptor beta chains below were found in one sample sequenced in a study of a mutant IDH1 vaccine in newly diagnosed glioma. Clones were sequenced by immunoSEQ multiplex PCR, and TCRdb holds only the in-frame ones, with some missing. The sample gives tens of thousands of clones, 88% of which show up once; around 6% is in the top ten. No cognate antigen is known for these TCRs. The time point here: week 35, safety follow-up. Vaccination used 300 ug of mutant IDH1 20-mer peptide per dose, with topical imiquimod. This material consisted of PBMCs, taken from a glioma patient whose treatment included an IDH1 peptide vaccine. These receptors were taken from a woman aged 35 to 49 with glioma.

The genes are TRBV4-1 and TRBJ1-1; 8 nucleotides match TRBD1. Looked up from germline, CDR1 is MGHRA and CDR2 is YSYEKL. The trim removed 1 base at V and 3 bases at J, leaving 7 bases unmatched. This CDR3 contains 16 residues. The CDR3 loop is CASSQGQGARDTEAFF. The CDR3 DNA reads as TGCGCCAGCAGCCAAGGGCAGGGGGCGCGGGACACTGAAGCTTTCTTT.

In regard to this clone: Other nucleotide sequences in the sample specify the same CDR3. V usage is TRBV18 and J usage is TRBJ2-3; 12 nucleotides agree with TRBD2. V lost 6 bases, J lost 4 bases, and 5 bases stayed unmatched. Germline V gene data show CDR1 as KGHSH and CDR2 as LQKENI. The CDR3 has 15 residues. The CDR3 loop is CASSPLAGGPDTQYF. The CDR3 nucleotides read TGTGCCAGCTCTCCCCTAGCGGGGGGGCCAGATACGCAGTATTTT.

The rearrangement joins TRBV29-1 to TRBJ1-1; D is perhaps TRBD1 (6 bases). Germline V gene data show CDR1 as SQVTM and CDR2 as ANQGSEA. V was trimmed by 2 bases and J by 10 bases, leaving 20 bases between them. The CDR3 loop spans 14 amino acids. As DNA, the CDR3 is TGCAGCGTTGAATTGGGCAGGGGCTCATCCCCAGCTTTCTTT. It translates to CSVELGRGSSPAFF.

The chain has TRBV20-1 and TRBJ2-1, with unresolved D. V dropped 1 base and J dropped 9 bases, with 7 bases sitting between them. Per germline, CDR1 DFQATT and CDR2 SNEGSKA (reference sequence). The CDR3 runs 11 residues. CDR3 loop: CSARVGFEQFF. The CDR3 DNA is TGCAGTGCTAGAGTTGGGTTTGAGCAGTTCTTC.

This clone was recorded a few times. CDR3 bases: TGCAGTGCTAGAACAGGGAAGGAGGCTTTCTTT. Protein: CSARTGKEAFF. The chain employs TRBV20-1 and TRBJ1-1, with D perhaps TRBD1 (6 bases). Germline lookup yields CDR1 DFQATT and CDR2 SNEGSKA (reference sequence). The CDR3 is made up of 11 amino acids. Trimming pared 2 bases from V and 11 bases from J, leaving 12 bases between.

The chain joins TRBV19 to TRBJ1-1; no reliable D call. This CDR3 region has 13 residues. Trimming shortened V by 3 bases and J by 5 bases, and 10 bases separated the two germline ends. Germline CDR1 reads LNHDA; CDR2 reads SQIVND (reference sequence). The CDR3 bases are TGTGCCAGTAGTATGGTGAGGTATACTGAAGCTTTCTTT. It translates to CASSMVRYTEAFF.

The chain links TRBV7-9 to TRBJ1-1; D call uncertain. Trimming stripped 0 bases from V and 3 bases from J, with 11 bases between. The CDR3 has 15 residues. Germline CDR1 is SEHNR and CDR2 is FQNEAQ (reference sequence). The DNA of the CDR3 is TGTGCCAGCAGCTTAGCTCCCCGGAGTGACACTGAAGCTTTCTTT. It yields the protein CASSLAPRSDTEAFF.

This chain connects TRBV11-3 to TRBJ2-7, with TRBD1 matching over 11 bases. In germline, CDR1 is SGHNT, CDR2 YENEEA. Unmatched junction bases numbered 2, after V lost 1 base and J lost 6 bases. The length of the CDR3 is 14 residues. As DNA, the CDR3 is TGTGCCAGCAGCTTAGGCGGGACAGGGGGCGAGCAGTACTTC. As protein: CASSLGGTGGEQYF. Complete variable domain (other parts from reference TRBV11-3 and TRBJ2-7): EAGVVQSPRYKIIEKKQPVAFWCNPISGHNTLYWYLQNLGQGPELLIRYENEEAVDDSQLPKDRFSAERLKGVDSTLKIQPAELGDSAVYLCASSLGGTGGEQYFGPGTRLTVT.

The V and J genes are TRBV7-9 and TRBJ2-3, with D uncertain. From germline, CDR1 is SEHNR and CDR2 FQNEAQ (reference sequence). V lost 0 bases to trimming and J lost 4 bases, with 8 bases between them. This CDR3 has 14 amino acids. The DNA of the CDR3 is TGTGCCAGCAGCTTAGCGCTTAACTCAGATACGCAGTATTTT. Protein: CASSLALNSDTQYF.

CDR3 sequence: CASSRTTPVTEAFF. CDR3 DNA: TGTGCCAGCAGTCGGACGACGCCAGTCACTGAAGCTTTCTTT. The V gene is TRBV7-6, the J gene TRBJ1-1; no clear D. CDR3 length: 14 amino acids. Germline CDR1 SGHVS, CDR2 FNYEAQ. With 6 bases removed from V and 4 bases from J, the gap between germline ends came to 15 bases. Looking up the rest from reference TRBV7-6 and TRBJ1-1 gives the full variable domain: GAGVSQSPRYKVTKRGQDVALRCDPISGHVSLYWYRQALGQGPEFLTYFNYEAQQDKSGLPNDRFSAERPEGSISTLTIQRTEQRDSAMYRCASSRTTPVTEAFFGQGTRLTVV.

J is TRBJ1-4 and V is TRBV7-6; D gene unclear. Germline V gene lookup returns CDR1 SGHVS and CDR2 FNYEAQ. This CDR3 spans 15 amino acids. V gave up 3 bases and J gave up 3 bases, with 11 bases separating them. CDR3 DNA: TGTGCCAGCAGCTTCGGCGGGGAGGCTAATGAAAAACTGTTTTTT. The encoded protein is CASSFGGEANEKLFF.

The rearrangement links TRBV5-4 to TRBJ2-7; D gene unclear. The CDR3 runs to 13 residues. V lost 1 base, J lost 3 bases, and 8 bases lay in between. Germline V gene data show CDR1 as SGHNT and CDR2 as YYREEE (reference sequence). CDR3 nucleotides: TGTGCCAGCAGCTTGCCAGAGAACTACGAGCAGTACTTC. This sequence encodes CASSLPENYEQYF.

The chain combines TRBV6-1 with TRBJ1-5, with 11 bases identical to TRBD1. The V segment lost 1 base and the J segment 7 bases; nucleotides outside the gene matches: 9. From germline, CDR1 is MNHNS and CDR2 SASEGT. The CDR3 length is 17 residues. CDR3 DNA sequence: TGTGCCAGCAGTGAAGTAGGACAGGGGGCAAGGGGGCAGCCCCAGCATTTT. This sequence encodes CASSEVGQGARGQPQHF.